The sample holds many counts of the clone carrying this T cell receptor (beta chain). Its specificity is unknown. These data originate in a study of shared clonotypes between healthy human individuals. Study as a whole: Donors had three CD4 naive, three CD4 memory, two CD8 naive and one CD8 memory plate apiece.

In the authors' workflow: Quality scores were absent from the junction-only immunoSEQ sequences, so filtering differed. TCRdb's copy holds only in-frame clones and misses some; the assay was immunoSEQ multiplex PCR. That table gives V, J and clone size, and the DNA gave D and trimming. The sample consists of about 690,000 clones, around 90% of them appearing once. Study results and caveats: Sharing across a few donors was seen in about 5% of naive CD4 clonotypes. Sampling covered blood only; tissue repertoires likely differ.

V was clipped by 2 bases and J by 2 bases, with 15 bases between them. Germline V gene lookup returns CDR1 KGHSH and CDR2 LQKENI. The CDR3 contains 16 residues. The receptor comes from a man younger than 35 in good health. Some clones in this sample may be carry-over from other donors' samples. Sequenced input: memory CD8+ T cells from PBMCs. The subset: CD45RO+ cells pooled with CCR7-negative TemRA cells. The chain joins TRBV18 to TRBJ1-2; D remains unclear. CDR3 sequence (DNA): TGTGCCAGCTCACCATTTCCCGAAAACTTCAACTATGGCTACACCTTC. It translates to CASSPFPENFNYGYTF.